This is a list of T cell receptor beta chains from one sample in a study of liver allograft versus peripheral blood T cells. TCRdb re-called the reads with MiXCR, one entry per CDR3 protein. The sample has about 9,000 distinct CDR3 sequences; approximately 16% are singletons. These receptors all stem from a human patient who had a liver transplant. Some T cells may be provided by the graft donor. Each CDR3 is given with its conserved first and last residue. The D gene is left open where the match is weak. Not all rows give a size; the values are once, few, many and, for expanded clones, a class.

clone_size	d_call	v_call	j_call	cdr3_length	cdr3_nt	cdr3_aa
many	-	TRBV18	TRBJ2-7	14	TGTGCCAGCTCACCTACTGTCAGTACCTACGAGCAGTACTTC	CASSPTVSTYEQYF
medium-sized	-	TRBV6-1	TRBJ2-2	15	TGTGCCAGCAGTGAACAGGGGATAAACACCGGGGAGCTGTTTTTT	CASSEQGINTGELFF
many	-	TRBV20-1	TRBJ2-3	12	TGCAGTGTCCGGGGGCTCACAGATACGCAGTATTTT	CSVRGLTDTQYF
medium-sized	-	TRBV28	TRBJ1-4	17	TGTGCCAGCAGTTCCATAACGAGTGGGGGCGGGAATGAAAAACTGTTTTTT	CASSSITSGGGNEKLFF
many	-	TRBV7-2	TRBJ2-1	15	TGTGCCAGCAGTCCATCCGGGACGGTGCGCAATGAGCAGTTCTTC	CASSPSGTVRNEQFF
medium-sized	-	TRBV6-6	TRBJ1-5	14	TGTGCCAGCAGTTCTGGGGAAAGCAATCAGCCCCAGCATTTT	CASSSGESNQPQHF
medium-sized	-	TRBV27	TRBJ1-2	12	TGTGCCAGCAGCCGTGGGGTAGGAGGCTACACCTTC	CASSRGVGGYTF
medium-sized	-	TRBV18	TRBJ1-6	16	TGTGCCAGCTCACCTTCTGGACAGATCCATAATTCACCCCTCCACTTT	CASSPSGQIHNSPLHF
many	-	TRBV27	TRBJ2-3	15	TGTGCCAGCAGGCTGGAGGGAGCAGCTCTCGGTACGCAGTATTTT	CASRLEGAALGTQYF
medium-sized	-	TRBV10-3	TRBJ1-3	13	TGTGCCATCAGTAGGACCGGGGGAAACACCATATATTTT	CAISRTGGNTIYF
-	-	TRBV20-1	TRBJ1-5	16	TGCAGTGCTAGAGATAATCGGGTGGCCCGGGGTCAGCCCCAGCATTTT	CSARDNRVARGQPQHF
medium-sized	-	TRBV7-9	TRBJ1-4	14	TGTGCCAGCAGCCTAGGACAGCTTGATGAAAAACTGTTTTTT	CASSLGQLDEKLFF
medium-sized	-	TRBV6-1	TRBJ2-3	14	TGTGCCAGCAAGCTGACGGTTAGCACAGATACGCAGTATTTT	CASKLTVSTDTQYF
medium-sized	-	TRBV28	TRBJ1-3	15	TGTGCCAGCATTCGGGCAGCCCTCTCTGGAAACACCATATATTTT	CASIRAALSGNTIYF
many	-	TRBV7-2	TRBJ1-1	14	TGTGCCAGCAGCCCGGGACCGAGGAACACTGAAGCTTTCTTT	CASSPGPRNTEAFF
many	-	TRBV12-3/TRBV12-4	TRBJ1-6	12	TGTGCCAGCAGTTTAGGGGAATCACCCCTCCACTTT	CASSLGESPLHF
medium-sized	-	TRBV11-1	TRBJ1-4	15	TGTGCCAGCAGCTCCACAGGGAGGGAGAATGAAAAACTGTTTTTT	CASSSTGRENEKLFF
medium-sized	-	TRBV19	TRBJ2-7	12	TGTGCCCGCCCGGAAGGGGGCTACGAGCAGTACTTC	CARPEGGYEQYF
-	-	TRBV5-1	TRBJ2-5	13	TGCGCCAGCGCCACAGGTAACCAAGAGACCCAGTACTTC	CASATGNQETQYF
few	TRBD2	TRBV12-3/TRBV12-4	TRBJ2-3	13	TGTGCCAGCATAGCGGGAGGAACAGATACGCAGTATTTT	CASIAGGTDTQYF
few	-	TRBV19	TRBJ2-5	15	TGTGCCAGTAGTCCCTGGGGAGCGGGCCAAGAGACCCAGTACTTC	CASSPWGAGQETQYF
few	-	TRBV19	TRBJ1-1	11	TGTGCCAGTAAGGGACAAATCAAGGCTTTCTTT	CASKGQIKAFF
-	TRBD1	TRBV5-6	TRBJ1-1	15	TGTGCCAGCAGCTACTCTAGACAGGGGAACACTGAAGCTTTCTTT	CASSYSRQGNTEAFF
medium-sized	-	TRBV19	TRBJ2-1	15	TGTGCCAGTAGTCCTCAATCGAGCTCCTACAATGAGCAGTTCTTC	CASSPQSSSYNEQFF
few	-	TRBV14	TRBJ1-1	16	TGTGCCAGCAGCCAAGCCGTTGGCAGTAAGAACACTGAAGCTTTCTTT	CASSQAVGSKNTEAFF
medium-sized	-	TRBV6-2/TRBV6-3	TRBJ1-5	15	TGTGCCAGCAGTACCCGGTGGGAAAGCAATCAGCCCCAGCATTTT	CASSTRWESNQPQHF
medium-sized	-	TRBV6-5	TRBJ2-7	15	TGTGCCAGCAAGAACCAGGACGGATCGGCCTACGAGCAGTACTTC	CASKNQDGSAYEQYF
medium-sized	-	TRBV30	TRBJ1-5	16	TGTGCCTGGAGTCCCCTAGGCCCCTCGGTCGATCAGCCCCAGCATTTT	CAWSPLGPSVDQPQHF
many	-	TRBV27	TRBJ2-5	13	TGTGCCAGCAGTTTGCAGGGAGAAGAGACCCAGTACTTC	CASSLQGEETQYF
-	TRBD1	TRBV20-1	TRBJ1-1	16	TGCAGTGCGAGCGGGACAGGGGGACTGATGAACACTGAAGCTTTCTTT	CSASGTGGLMNTEAFF
medium-sized	-	TRBV7-2	TRBJ1-6	14	TGTGCCAGCAGCTTCTCGGCATCTAATTCACCCCTCCACTTT	CASSFSASNSPLHF
few	-	TRBV6-5	TRBJ2-5	16	TGTGCCAGCAGTTACTTCTTGACGGGGACCAAAGAGACCCAGTACTTC	CASSYFLTGTKETQYF
few	TRBD1	TRBV7-9	TRBJ2-7	15	TGTGCCAGCAGCTCGAGACAGGGGGTGGGCTACGAGCAGTACTTC	CASSSRQGVGYEQYF
medium-sized	TRBD2	TRBV6-5	TRBJ2-7	15	TGTGCCAGCAGTTACTCTACCGGGAGGGCTGGAGAGCAGTACTTC	CASSYSTGRAGEQYF
many	-	TRBV5-6	TRBJ1-4	13	TGTGCCAGCAGCTATGCGGGAAATGAAAAACTGTTTTTT	CASSYAGNEKLFF
medium-sized	-	TRBV19	TRBJ1-1	12	TGTGCCAGTAGAGGACAGAACACTGAAGCTTTCTTT	CASRGQNTEAFF
-	-	TRBV27	TRBJ2-7	15	TGTGCCAGCAGTTTATCCGGCTATCTCTCCTACGAGCAGTACTTC	CASSLSGYLSYEQYF
few	-	TRBV7-2	TRBJ2-7	14	TGTGCCAGCAGTCGTCCTGGACAGCAGTACGAGCAGTACTTC	CASSRPGQQYEQYF
-	TRBD2	TRBV20-1	TRBJ2-1	12	TGCAGTGCTAGGAGCGGGGGCAATGAGCAGTTCTTC	CSARSGGNEQFF
many	TRBD1	TRBV27	TRBJ1-1	13	TGTGCCAGCAGAAAGACAGGGTACACTGAAGCTTTCTTT	CASRKTGYTEAFF
few	TRBD1	TRBV5-5	TRBJ2-1	15	TGTGCCAGCAGCTTGGGGACAGGGGTACCCAATGAGCAGTTCTTC	CASSLGTGVPNEQFF
medium-sized	TRBD1	TRBV24-1	TRBJ2-1	15	TGTGCCACCAGTGATCGGGACAGGGGGTCCAATGAGCAGTTCTTC	CATSDRDRGSNEQFF
many	TRBD1	TRBV7-2	TRBJ1-5	14	TGTGCCAGCAGCTTTACAGGGGTGGGGCAGCCCCAGCATTTT	CASSFTGVGQPQHF
medium-sized	TRBD1	TRBV7-2	TRBJ1-5	16	TGTGCCAGCAGCTCCCCGACCGACAGGGAGGGACAGCCCCAGCATTTT	CASSSPTDREGQPQHF
medium-sized	TRBD1	TRBV6-5	TRBJ1-2	14	TGTGCCAGCAGTTACTTGGACAGGGGCTATGGCTACACCTTC	CASSYLDRGYGYTF
medium-sized	TRBD1	TRBV18	TRBJ1-2	13	TGTGCCAGCTCACCAAAACAGGGGAATGGCTACACCTTC	CASSPKQGNGYTF
few	-	TRBV25-1	TRBJ1-4	15	TGTGCCAGCAGTGTCCTCAGGGCAACTAATGAAAAACTGTTTTTT	CASSVLRATNEKLFF
medium-sized	-	TRBV7-2	TRBJ1-2	13	TGTGCCAGCAGCTTTGGAGATTTCTATGGCTACACCTTC	CASSFGDFYGYTF
many	-	TRBV19	TRBJ2-3	17	TGTGCCAGTAGAGACCACCCCCAGGCGGAGAAAGGAGATACGCAGTATTTT	CASRDHPQAEKGDTQYF
few	-	TRBV11-3	TRBJ2-2	15	TGTGCCAGCAGCCAGTCCGGAGTGTACACCGGGGAGCTGTTTTTT	CASSQSGVYTGELFF
-	-	TRBV28	TRBJ1-5	12	TGTGCCAGCAGAATACAGCGACAGCCCCAGCATTTT	CASRIQRQPQHF
medium-sized	-	TRBV18	TRBJ1-2	15	TGTGCCAGCTCACCACCGGGGGAGGTTCGCTATGGCTACACCTTC	CASSPPGEVRYGYTF
medium-sized	-	TRBV6-2/TRBV6-3	TRBJ1-5	14	TGTGCCAGCAGTCATAGGGGGTTCGGCCAGCCCCAGCATTTT	CASSHRGFGQPQHF
many	-	TRBV28	TRBJ1-1	16	TGTGCCAGCAGTTGGCTACGGGGGCGGTTGGGAACTGAAGCTTTCTTT	CASSWLRGRLGTEAFF
medium-sized	-	TRBV29-1	TRBJ2-3	11	TGCAGCGTTCGGGCATGGGATACGCAGTATTTT	CSVRAWDTQYF
many	TRBD1	TRBV6-6	TRBJ1-4	17	TGTGCCAGCAGTTACTCCATGGGACAGGGGATTAAAGAAAAACTGTTTTTT	CASSYSMGQGIKEKLFF
-	-	TRBV6-2/TRBV6-3	TRBJ1-1	16	TGTGCCAGCAGTTACTCGTCGGGGGGAGAGAGCACTGAAGCTTTCTTT	CASSYSSGGESTEAFF
few	TRBD2	TRBV6-1	TRBJ2-3	14	TGTGCCACCCGGACTAGCGGGGGGACAGATACGCAGTATTTT	CATRTSGGTDTQYF
medium-sized	-	TRBV27	TRBJ1-6	14	TGTGCCAGCAGTTTATTCGATCAGGGTTCACCCCTCCACTTT	CASSLFDQGSPLHF